The rows below give T cell receptor beta chains drawn from one sample of a study of CD8 T cells in Susac syndrome. TCRdb redid the calling of the immunoSEQ multiplex PCR reads with MiXCR, one entry per CDR3 protein. The table includes some 180,000 distinct CDR3 sequences, around 90% detected once. Sequencing was carried out using CD4+ T cells from PBMCs. These receptors all come from a human donor with Susac syndrome. Each CDR3 is given with its conserved first and last residue. The D gene is left open where the match is weak. Expanded clones are given a class, and other clones once, few, many or no size at all.

TRBV5-1	-	-	TRBJ2-5	TGCGCCAGCAGCTTGGCATCCTTCGGAGAAGAGACCCAGTACTTC	CASSLASFGEETQYF
TRBV19	-	-	TRBJ2-3	TGTGCCGCCAGTAGGGGGGGAGCAGATACGCAGTATTTT	CAASRGGADTQYF
TRBV5-4	-	-	TRBJ2-7	TGTGCCAGCCGGATTTTAGGTACCTACGAGCAGTACTTC	CASRILGTYEQYF
TRBV20-1	-	-	TRBJ2-1	TGCAGTGCTGCAGAGTTTGCCTCCTACAATGAGCAGTTCTTC	CSAAEFASYNEQFF
TRBV2	-	-	TRBJ2-1	TGTGCCAGCAGCTACGCAAGTTCCTACAATGAGCAGTTCTTC	CASSYASSYNEQFF
TRBV28	-	-	TRBJ1-5	TGTGCCAGCAGTTTAGACCTAACCCCCCAGCATTTT	CASSLDLTPQHF
TRBV18	-	-	TRBJ2-3	TGTGCCAGCTCACCACGGGGGGGCGCGGATACGCAGTATTTT	CASSPRGGADTQYF
TRBV9	-	-	TRBJ1-3	TGTGCCAGCAGCGCCGAGGGTACTGGAAACACCATATATTTT	CASSAEGTGNTIYF
TRBV5-1	-	-	TRBJ1-4	TGCGCCAGCAGCTTTGACAGTAATAATGAAAAACTGTTTTTT	CASSFDSNNEKLFF
TRBV21-1	-	-	TRBJ1-2	TGTGCCAGCAGCGTCCCGGGGACAGGGCTTGGCTACACCTTC	CASSVPGTGLGYTF
TRBV5-5	-	TRBD1	TRBJ2-7	TGTGCCAGCAGCCGGACAGGCGCATCCTACGAGCAGTACTTC	CASSRTGASYEQYF
TRBV5-5	-	-	TRBJ2-3	TGTGCCAGCAGGCTGTGGAGGGGGGACACAGATACGCAGTATTTT	CASRLWRGDTDTQYF
TRBV5-1	-	TRBD2	TRBJ2-3	TGCGCCAGCAGCAACCTCGGGGGGGGCCAGTTCACAGATACGCAGTATTTT	CASSNLGGGQFTDTQYF
TRBV12-3/TRBV12-4	-	-	TRBJ1-1	TGTGCCAGCAGTTTACTTGCTAATCCGGCTTTCTTT	CASSLLANPAFF
TRBV7-8	-	-	TRBJ1-2	TGTGCCAGCAGCTTAGAGGTGGGCTCTAACTATGGCTACACCTTC	CASSLEVGSNYGYTF
TRBV12-3/TRBV12-4	-	-	TRBJ2-7	TGTGCCAGCAGTTTAGACACGAGGACCTACGAGCAGTACTTC	CASSLDTRTYEQYF
TRBV3-1	-	-	TRBJ2-7	TGTGCCAGCAGCCAAGTTGTGGGGGCCTACGAGCAGTACTTC	CASSQVVGAYEQYF
TRBV2	-	-	TRBJ1-3	TGTGCCAGCAGTCGACGAGGGAAGACTAATTCTGGAAACACCATATATTTT	CASSRRGKTNSGNTIYF
TRBV27	few	TRBD1	TRBJ1-2	TGTGCCAGCAGTTCGGGACAGGGTGATGGCTACACCTTC	CASSSGQGDGYTF
TRBV28	-	TRBD2	TRBJ2-1	TGTGCCAGCAGTCCCCCCCGGACTAGCGGGAGGGCCAATGAGCAGTTCTTC	CASSPPRTSGRANEQFF
TRBV2	-	TRBD1	TRBJ1-2	TGTGCCAGCAGTGGGCAGGGGGTCTATGGCTACACCTTC	CASSGQGVYGYTF
TRBV19	once	TRBD1	TRBJ2-4	TGTGCCAGTAGCGACAGGGTCCGGAACATTCAGTACTTC	CASSDRVRNIQYF
TRBV6-1	-	TRBD2	TRBJ2-3	TGTGCCAGCAGTCCTCGGACTAGCGGGAGAGGGGCAGATACGCAGTATTTT	CASSPRTSGRGADTQYF
TRBV20-1	-	-	TRBJ2-1	TGCAGTGCCCCCCGGTCTGGTAAAAATGAGCAGTTCTTC	CSAPRSGKNEQFF
TRBV24-1	-	TRBD1	TRBJ2-4	TGTGCCAGACAGGGGAAAAACATTCAGTACTTC	CARQGKNIQYF
TRBV20-1	-	TRBD2	TRBJ2-1	TGCAGTGCTAGCCCCGGGAGGTTGAATGAGCAGTTCTTC	CSASPGRLNEQFF
TRBV11-2	few	TRBD1	TRBJ1-4	TGTGCCAGCAGTCATGACAGGGGAACTAATGAAAAACTGTTTTTT	CASSHDRGTNEKLFF
TRBV5-1	-	TRBD1	TRBJ1-1	TGCGCCAGCAGCTCGGGACAGGGGTGGGATACTGAAGCTTTCTTT	CASSSGQGWDTEAFF
TRBV2	-	-	TRBJ1-4	TGTGCCAGCAGTCGTTGGCAGGGGAATGAAAAACTGTTTTTT	CASSRWQGNEKLFF
TRBV7-9	few	TRBD2	TRBJ2-2	TGTGCCAGCAGCTTAGGACTAGCGGCGAACACCGGGGAGCTGTTTTTT	CASSLGLAANTGELFF
TRBV20-1	-	TRBD2	TRBJ2-7	TGCAGTGCTAGTGTCATAAGACTAGCACCCTACGAGCAGTACTTC	CSASVIRLAPYEQYF
TRBV2	-	-	TRBJ2-1	TGTGCCAGCACACTTCTGTCAGGCGGATACAATGAGCAGTTCTTC	CASTLLSGGYNEQFF
TRBV20-1	-	-	TRBJ1-5	TGCAGTGCTAGACCTGTTCCGGCCCTTATCGACCAGCCCCAGCATTTT	CSARPVPALIDQPQHF
TRBV4-1	-	-	TRBJ1-5	TGCGCCGGCAGCCAAGTGTATTCCACTCAGCCCCAGCATTTT	CAGSQVYSTQPQHF
TRBV5-4	-	-	TRBJ2-1	TGTGCCAGCAGCGGCAAGAAGGGAAACAATGAGCAGTTCTTC	CASSGKKGNNEQFF
TRBV3-1	-	-	TRBJ2-7	TGTGCCAGCAGCCAAGTCCGGGGGAACGAGCAGTACTTC	CASSQVRGNEQYF
TRBV7-3	-	TRBD1	TRBJ2-1	TGTGCCAGCAGCTTAGGGACAGGGTACTACAATGAGCAGTTCTTC	CASSLGTGYYNEQFF
TRBV2	-	-	TRBJ2-7	TGTGCCAGCAGTGTTGGGACTCCCCTTCAAGAGCAGTACTTC	CASSVGTPLQEQYF
TRBV10-3	-	TRBD2	TRBJ2-7	TGTGCCATCACCACAGGGACTAGCGGGAGCTACGAGCAGTACTTC	CAITTGTSGSYEQYF
TRBV6-5	-	-	TRBJ1-2	TGTGCCAGCAGTTTAAACCCGGGAGCCAGTGGAGGCTACACCTTC	CASSLNPGASGGYTF
TRBV7-9	-	-	TRBJ2-7	TGTGCCAGCAGCTTAGTGAAGCACAGTGACTACGAGCAGTACTTC	CASSLVKHSDYEQYF
TRBV6-1	-	-	TRBJ1-1	TGTGCCAGCAGTAGACTATCCTGGGCTTTCTTT	CASSRLSWAFF
TRBV27	-	-	TRBJ1-1	TGTGCCAGCAGTACTCCCCAGGGAGGGACTGAAGCTTTCTTT	CASSTPQGGTEAFF
TRBV3-1	-	TRBD2	TRBJ2-3	TGTGCCAGCAGCCAAGACGAAGCGGGGGGGCTCGTAGGCACAGATACGCAGTATTTT	CASSQDEAGGLVGTDTQYF
TRBV10-2	-	-	TRBJ1-1	TGCGCCAGCGTTTCGGCATCGAACACTGAAGCTTTCTTT	CASVSASNTEAFF
TRBV29-1	-	TRBD2	TRBJ2-7	TGCAGCGTGACAGGAGGGGTAGCGGGAGGGTTATACGAGCAGTACTTC	CSVTGGVAGGLYEQYF
TRBV19	-	TRBD1	TRBJ1-2	TGTGCCAGTAGTACCCTGACAGGGGCGGGAGATGGCTACACCTTC	CASSTLTGAGDGYTF
TRBV30	-	TRBD1	TRBJ2-2	TGTGCCTGGAGTGAACGGACAGGGGACACCGGGGAGCTGTTTTTT	CAWSERTGDTGELFF
TRBV7-2	-	-	TRBJ2-7	TGTGCCAGCAGCTTAGCCCTGGACAGTTCCTACGAGCAGTACTTC	CASSLALDSSYEQYF
TRBV29-1	-	-	TRBJ2-7	TGCAGCGGCGTGTCCGGTCAGACCTACGAGCAGTACTTC	CSGVSGQTYEQYF
TRBV29-1	-	-	TRBJ1-1	TGCAGCGTTGCTAACTACAGGGCTCAAAGTGGGGCTTTCTTT	CSVANYRAQSGAFF
TRBV7-2	-	-	TRBJ2-1	TGTGCCAGCAGCTTATCCAGGAACAATGAGCAGTTCTTC	CASSLSRNNEQFF
TRBV3-1	-	-	TRBJ1-2	TGTGCCAGCAGCCCCCCGGGACTCAGATATGGCTACACCTTC	CASSPPGLRYGYTF
TRBV10-2	-	TRBD1	TRBJ1-1	TGCGCCAGCAGTGACACGGACAGGCGAACTGAAGCTTTCTTT	CASSDTDRRTEAFF